Below, 9 T cell receptor beta chains from the same sample are listed, as sequenced in a study of cytomegalovirus exposure and HLA in healthy donors. The PCR made use of 60 Vbeta and 13 Jbeta primers. Assay: immunoSEQ multiplex PCR; the TCRdb copy retains only in-frame clones and omits some. This sample carries roughly 180,000 clones, roughly three quarters of them seen once, and the ten largest clones take roughly an eighth. Sequencing was performed on PBMCs. These receptors all stem from a woman between 50 and 59 years old in good health and CMV-seropositive.

The table lists this clone with a few counts. This chain uses TRBV5-4 with TRBJ2-1; a weak D match, TRBD2 (6 bases). The ends were cut back, 3 bases at V and 0 bases at J, with 22 bases in the middle. The CDR3 consists of 19 residues. Germline CDR1 reads SGHNT; CDR2 reads YYREEE (reference sequence). CDR3 sequence (DNA): TGTGCCAGCAGCTCCCCCTGGGGCGGGGACCCGAGCTCCTACAATGAGCAGTTCTTC. It codes for CASSSPWGGDPSSYNEQFF.

The chain uses TRBV6-1 and TRBJ2-1; weak D call: TRBD1 (6 bases). The germline V gene has CDR1 MNHNS and CDR2 SASEGT. The V gene lost 4 bases and the J gene lost 12 bases, with 16 bases spanning the gap. The CDR3 length is 13 residues. The CDR3 sequence: CASSGRTEQGQFF. The CDR3 DNA sequence: TGTGCCAGCAGTGGAAGGACAGAACAAGGGCAGTTCTTC.

This clone was detected a few times. V and J are TRBV4-1 and TRBJ1-1; 8 bases are a match to TRBD1. V shed 3 bases and J 5 bases; nucleotides not matched to a gene: 5. The CDR3 is 14 amino acids. Germline V lookup: CDR1 MGHRA, CDR2 YSYEKL. The CDR3 spells CASSQTGVRTEAFF. CDR3 nucleotides: TGCGCCAGCAGCCAGACAGGGGTTCGGACTGAAGCTTTCTTT.

The chain has TRBV7-6 and TRBJ2-1; TRBD2 matches at 7 bases. There are 16 residues in the CDR3. V lost 0 bases, J lost 4 bases, and 6 bases stayed unmatched. Germline CDR1 reads SGHVS; CDR2 reads FNYEAQ. The CDR3: CASSLASRGTYNEQFF. CDR3 bases: TGTGCCAGCAGCTTAGCGTCGCGGGGGACTTACAATGAGCAGTTCTTC.

This chain's CDR3 is CASSPNRRNTDTQYF. In DNA, the CDR3 is TGTGCCAGCAGTCCTAACAGGCGGAACACAGATACGCAGTATTTT. The chain combines TRBV2 with TRBJ2-3, with a weak D call TRBD1 (5 bases). Between the trimmed V and J ends, which lost 5 bases and 2 bases, there was a span of 14 bases. This CDR3 contains 15 residues. Per the germline V gene, CDR1 is SNHLY and CDR2 is FYNNEI.

This clone was seen a handful of times. The chain recombines TRBV9 with TRBJ1-3; 9 nucleotides align to TRBD1. V lost 4 bases to trimming and J lost 8 bases; unmatched junction nucleotides: 13. The CDR3 consists of 16 residues. Germline V lookup: CDR1 SGDLS, CDR2 YYNGEE. CDR3: CASSPEGQGLWDTIYF. The CDR3 coding sequence is TGTGCCAGCAGCCCGGAGGGACAGGGACTATGGGACACCATATATTTT.

The J gene is TRBJ1-3, the V gene TRBV14, with D unclear. V was pared by 3 bases and J by 7 bases, with 4 bases between. The germline V gene has CDR1 SGHDN and CDR2 FVKESK. This CDR3 has 11 amino acids. Here the CDR3 reads CASSQRNTIYF. CDR3 bases: TGTGCCAGCAGCCAGAGGAACACCATATATTTT.

The genes are TRBV7-9 and TRBJ1-4; D perhaps matches TRBD1 (6 bases). The CDR3 is made up of 14 amino acids. Germline V gene data show CDR1 as SEHNR and CDR2 as FQNEAQ (reference sequence). Trimming removed 2 bases at V and 8 bases at J, with 12 bases between. CDR3 residues: CASSLRTDGEKLFF. The DNA for the CDR3 is TGTGCCAGCAGCTTAAGGACAGATGGAGAAAAACTGTTTTTT.

The genes are TRBV6-6 and TRBJ2-7, with no clear D. The CDR3 is made up of 12 amino acids. CDR1 is MNHNY and CDR2 is SVGAGI in the germline V gene (reference sequence). The germline V and J ends were trimmed by 2 bases and 5 bases, with 7 bases remaining between them. DNA of the CDR3: TGTGCCAGCAGTTACGAACAACACGAGCAGTACTTC. Translation gives CASSYEQHEQYF.